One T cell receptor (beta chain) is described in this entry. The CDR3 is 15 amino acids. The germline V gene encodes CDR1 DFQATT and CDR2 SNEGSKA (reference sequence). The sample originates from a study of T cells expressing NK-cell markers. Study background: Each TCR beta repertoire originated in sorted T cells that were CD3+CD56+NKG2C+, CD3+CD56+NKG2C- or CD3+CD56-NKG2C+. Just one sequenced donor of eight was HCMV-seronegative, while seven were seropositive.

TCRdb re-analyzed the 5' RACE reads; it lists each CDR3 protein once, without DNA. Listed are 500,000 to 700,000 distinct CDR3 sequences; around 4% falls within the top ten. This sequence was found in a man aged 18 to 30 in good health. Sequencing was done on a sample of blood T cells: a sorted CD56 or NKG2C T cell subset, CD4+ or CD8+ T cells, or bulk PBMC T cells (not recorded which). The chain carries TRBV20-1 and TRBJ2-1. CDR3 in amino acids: CSARESGLLNYEQFF.